The next 23 T cell receptor beta chains were all read from a single sample in a study of Ad26.COV2.S vaccination and SARS-CoV-2 variants (dated by TCRdb to the early 2020s). Library construction relied on the immunoSEQ multiplex PCR assay. The table comes from immuneACCESS by way of TCRdb, which keeps in-frame sequences with V and J called. Part of the clones is missing from these tables; in studies checked, under half for an unresolved V gene and the rest for unknown reasons. The sample table shows hundreds of thousands of clones, and about 91% are seen once. The top ten clonotypes cover about 3.9% of the sample. According to the study, the label for this sample's time point signals: individuals recovered from natural SARS-CoV-2 infection. The sample consisted of peripheral blood, taken after recovery from COVID-19. These receptors all come from a human donor who had recovered from COVID-19.

The J gene is TRBJ1-1, the V gene TRBV7-6, with 10 nucleotides matching TRBD1. Losses at the gene ends were 5 bases for V and 4 bases for J; bases not matched to a gene: 16. The V gene's germline CDR1 is SGHVS and CDR2 FNYEAQ. This CDR3 comprises 18 residues. The CDR3 spells CASSVGSTGGYRGTEAFF. CDR3 nucleotides: TGTGCCAGCAGCGTAGGCTCGACAGGGGGCTATAGAGGCACTGAAGCTTTCTTT.

The chain recombines TRBV27 with TRBJ1-6; D ambiguous. Germline values: CDR1 MNHEY, CDR2 SMNVEV (reference sequence). The CDR3 is 14 residues long. Trimming left V 9 bases short and J 5 bases short, with 14 bases between. The CDR3 region has the DNA TGTGCCAGTGGTAGGGATTTGGATAATTCACCCCTCCACTTT. Encoded protein: CASGRDLDNSPLHF.

The rearrangement joins TRBV24-1 to TRBJ2-1; D gene uncertain. With 6 bases removed from V and 6 bases from J, the gap between germline ends came to 14 bases. Germline CDR1 is KGHDR and CDR2 is SFDVKD. This CDR3 comprises 14 residues. The CDR3 here is CATSPGPIFNEQFF. Written as DNA, the CDR3 is TGTGCCACCAGTCCAGGTCCGATATTCAATGAGCAGTTCTTC.

The chain employs TRBV7-2 and TRBJ1-2; D is undetermined. Trimming took 1 base from V and 9 from J, leaving 9 bases between them. From germline, CDR1 is SGHTA and CDR2 FQGNSA. The CDR3 has 12 residues. CDR3: CASSLDRFSYTF. The CDR3 coding sequence is TGTGCCAGCAGCTTAGACCGGTTCAGCTACACCTTC.

The rearrangement joins TRBV23-1 to TRBJ2-7; 7 bases fit TRBD1. TRBV23-1 is an ORF; its function is uncertain. The junction had 9 bases not matched to a gene; V was cut back by 2 bases and J by 2 bases. The CDR3 is 16 amino acids. The CDR3, as DNA: TGCGCCAGCAGTCAAGGGGACAGTAAAATGACCTACGAGCAGTACTTC. Translating it yields CASSQGDSKMTYEQYF.

The rearrangement links TRBV27 to TRBJ2-5, with TRBD1 matching over 9 bases. This CDR3 is 16 amino acids long. Unmatched junction bases numbered 5, after V lost 1 base and J lost 2 bases. Germline CDR1 reads MNHEY; CDR2 reads SMNVEV (reference sequence). The CDR3 sequence: CASSLLTGTGQETQYF. The CDR3 DNA follows: TGTGCCAGCAGTTTATTAACAGGGACAGGGCAAGAGACCCAGTACTTC.

This clone appeared once. The CDR3 nucleotides read TGTGCCAGCAGTGTCCGGGACACCGGGGAGCTGTTTTTT. It codes for CASSVRDTGELFF. This chain joins TRBV12-3 or TRBV12-4 and TRBJ2-2; no clear D gene. Trimming took 5 bases from V and 3 from J, leaving 7 bases between them. The CDR3 spans 13 residues.

The V gene is TRBV5-4, the J gene TRBJ2-2, with 8 bases fitting TRBD2. The V and J ends lost 0 bases and 1 base, in that order; junction bases with no gene match: 5. The CDR3 runs to 17 residues. CDR1 is SGHNT and CDR2 is YYREEE in the germline V gene (reference sequence). The CDR3 DNA reads TGTGCCAGCAGCTTGGGTTTGCTAGCGGGGAACACCGGGGAGCTGTTTTTT. This gives the protein CASSLGLLAGNTGELFF.

The V call is TRBV6-1, the J call TRBJ1-3; 7 bases line up with TRBD1. This CDR3 is 15 amino acids long. CDR1 and CDR2 from the germline V gene are MNHNS and SASEGT. V dropped 2 bases and J dropped 5; count of bases not matched to a gene: 6. This chain's CDR3 is CASSESGQERNTIYF. CDR3 coding DNA: TGTGCCAGCAGTGAATCTGGACAGGAGAGAAACACCATATATTTT.

This clone was observed a single time. J is TRBJ2-7 and V is TRBV15; no reliable D call. This CDR3 has 17 residues. Trimming pared 0 bases from V and 3 bases from J, leaving 18 bases between. Germline V lookup: CDR1 LNHNV, CDR2 YYDKDF (reference sequence). The CDR3, as DNA: TGTGCCACCAGCAGAGATCCGACTTATAGGGTCTACTACGAGCAGTACTTC. Amino acids: CATSRDPTYRVYYEQYF.

In this sample, this clone turned up a few times. The J gene is TRBJ1-2, the V gene TRBV2; 7 bases map to TRBD1. CDR3 size: 13 residues. Germline assignment: CDR1 SNHLY and CDR2 FYNNEI. After removal of 6 bases from V and 5 bases from J, the junction contained 6 bases not matched to a gene. The chain's CDR3 is CASREGAGYGYTF. The CDR3 bases are TGTGCCAGCAGGGAGGGGGCTGGGTATGGCTACACCTTC.

Turning to this clone: The junction differs from germline at one of its ends, possibly a read error. The J gene is TRBJ2-5, the V gene TRBV7-7; D might be TRBD1 or TRBD2, each matching 6 bases. The length of the CDR3 is 14 residues. Germline CDR1 is SSHAT and CDR2 is FNYEAQ (reference sequence). CDR3 nucleotides: TGTGCTAGCAGCTTAGACGGGGGCGGGGAGACCCAGTACTTC. It is translated as CASSLDGGGETQYF.

The rearrangement links TRBV5-4 to TRBJ1-4; D is uncertain. The CDR3 sequence is 15 residues long. Trimming shortened V by 3 bases and J by 7 bases, and 16 bases separated the two germline ends. Germline V gene lookup returns CDR1 SGHNT and CDR2 YYREEE (reference sequence). CDR3 amino acids: CASSSGGGALEKLFF. Written as DNA, the CDR3 is TGTGCCAGCAGCTCGGGCGGCGGAGCGCTTGAAAAACTGTTTTTT. Drawing the rest from reference TRBV5-4 and TRBJ1-4, the complete variable domain is ETGVTQSPTHLIKTRGQQVTLRCSSQSGHNTVSWYQQALGQGPQFIFQYYREEENGRGNFPPRFSGLQFPNYSSELNVNALELDDSALYLCASSSGGGALEKLFFGSGTQLSVL.

This chain connects TRBV16 to TRBJ1-3; D unclear. V was clipped by 0 bases and J by 2 bases, with 5 bases between them. CDR3 length equals 14 residues. CDR1 is KGHSY and CDR2 is FQNENV in the germline V gene. CDR3 bases: TGTGCCAGCAGCCAATCAGAGACTGGAAACACCATATATTTT. Encoded protein: CASSQSETGNTIYF.

J is TRBJ2-5 and V is TRBV19; D might be TRBD2 (5 bases). The germline CDR1 and CDR2 sequences are LNHDA and SQIVND (reference sequence). The CDR3 is 14 residues long. V lost 9 bases and J lost 2, with 16 bases in between. The CDR3 spells CASAPRTGQETQYF. CDR3 sequence (DNA): TGTGCCAGCGCACCCCGGACTGGACAAGAGACCCAGTACTTC.

This clone occurred once. The chain links TRBV11-3 to TRBJ1-1; D unclear. V was trimmed by 5 bases and J by 4 bases, leaving 11 bases between them. The germline V gene encodes CDR1 SGHNT and CDR2 YENEEA. This CDR3 spans 13 amino acids. The CDR3 DNA sequence: TGTGCCAGCAGCCTGGCGGAGGGCACTGAAGCTTTCTTT. Its translation: CASSLAEGTEAFF.

The CDR3 sequence is CASSISQASDTQYF. In nucleotides, the CDR3 is TGTGCCAGTAGTATCTCTCAGGCCTCAGATACGCAGTATTTT. This chain links TRBV19 with TRBJ2-3; no firm D call. Germline lookup yields CDR1 LNHDA and CDR2 SQIVND (reference sequence). This CDR3 spans 14 amino acids. The ends were cut back, 3 bases at V and 4 bases at J, with 11 bases in the middle.

V usage is TRBV28 and J usage is TRBJ1-6, with TRBD1 matching over 7 bases. Losses at the gene ends were 0 bases for V and 0 bases for J; bases not matched to a gene: 8. CDR1 and CDR2 (germline): MDHEN, SYDVKM. CDR3 length: 19 residues. The CDR3 here is CASSLWGDRASSYNSPLHF. CDR3 DNA sequence: TGTGCCAGCAGTTTATGGGGCGACAGGGCGAGCTCCTATAATTCACCCCTCCACTTT.

The CDR3 DNA is TGTGCCAGCAGTTACCGGGGTCGCGGCACCGGGGAGCTGTTTTTT. This translates into CASSYRGRGTGELFF. The chain couples TRBV6-2 or TRBV6-3 to TRBJ2-2; D possibly corresponds to TRBD2 (5 bases). The CDR3 loop spans 15 amino acids. Trimming pared 2 bases from V and 4 bases from J, leaving 11 bases between. Germline-derived CDR1 and CDR2 are MNHEY and SVGEGT.

This clone is a singleton in its sample. The V and J genes are TRBV18 and TRBJ2-3; possibly TRBD1 for D (6 bases). In germline, CDR1 is KGHSH, CDR2 LQKENI. The CDR3 is 14 amino acids. The V gene lost 7 bases and the J gene lost 4 bases, with 15 bases spanning the gap. The CDR3 sequence is CASFSPGVADTQYF. In DNA, the CDR3 is TGTGCCAGCTTTAGTCCAGGGGTGGCAGATACGCAGTATTTT.

The rearrangement joins TRBV13 to TRBJ2-7; D is ambiguous. The CDR3 extends over 16 amino acids. Trimming took off 0 bases at V and 0 bases at J, with 12 bases between the two ends. Germline V gene lookup returns CDR1 PRHDT and CDR2 FYEKMQ (reference sequence). Here the CDR3 reads CASSLGGVRSSYEQYF. The DNA of the CDR3 is TGTGCCAGCAGCTTAGGTGGGGTACGGAGCTCCTACGAGCAGTACTTC.

The table lists this clone with a count of one. V usage is TRBV6-1 and J usage is TRBJ1-2; D gene ambiguous. Trimming took off 0 bases at V and 2 bases at J, with 10 bases between the two ends. This CDR3 has 15 amino acids. Germline CDR1 and CDR2: MNHNS and SASEGT. In DNA form, the CDR3 reads TGTGCCAGCAGTGAAGCCGGACCGGAAAACTATGGCTACACCTTC. Protein sequence: CASSEAGPENYGYTF.

The rearrangement uses TRBV27 and TRBJ1-5; no clear D. Germline V CDR1 and CDR2: MNHEY, SMNVEV (reference sequence). Trimming took 6 bases from V and 6 from J, leaving 18 bases between them. The CDR3 sequence is 15 residues long. The chain's CDR3 is CASRATRAVSQPQHF. CDR3 coding DNA: TGTGCCAGCAGGGCCACACGGGCAGTTAGTCAGCCCCAGCATTTT.